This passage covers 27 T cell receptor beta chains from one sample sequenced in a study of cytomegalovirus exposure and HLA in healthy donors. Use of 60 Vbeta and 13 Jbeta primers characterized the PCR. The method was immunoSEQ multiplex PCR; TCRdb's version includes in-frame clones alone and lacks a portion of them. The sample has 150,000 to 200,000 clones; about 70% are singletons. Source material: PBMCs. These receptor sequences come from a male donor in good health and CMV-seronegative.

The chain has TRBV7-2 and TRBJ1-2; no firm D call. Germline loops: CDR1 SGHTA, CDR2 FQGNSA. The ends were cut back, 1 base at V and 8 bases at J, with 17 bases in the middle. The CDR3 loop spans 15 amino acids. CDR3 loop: CASSLVAGEAFGYTF. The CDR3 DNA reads TGTGCCAGCAGCTTAGTGGCGGGTGAGGCCTTCGGCTACACCTTC.

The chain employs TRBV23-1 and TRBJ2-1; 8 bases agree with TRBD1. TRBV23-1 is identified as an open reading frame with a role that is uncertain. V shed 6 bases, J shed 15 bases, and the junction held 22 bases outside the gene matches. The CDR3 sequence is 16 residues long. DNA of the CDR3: TGCGCCAGCAGGGGGGACAGGACCCTCCCTCCCTTAACGCGGTTCTTC. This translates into CASRGDRTLPPLTRFF.

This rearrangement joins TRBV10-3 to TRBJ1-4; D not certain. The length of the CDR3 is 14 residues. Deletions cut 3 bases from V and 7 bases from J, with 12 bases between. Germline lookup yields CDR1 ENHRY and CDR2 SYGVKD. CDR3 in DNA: TGTGCCATCAGTGATAACCCTCCAGGTGAAAAACTGTTTTTT. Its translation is CAISDNPPGEKLFF.

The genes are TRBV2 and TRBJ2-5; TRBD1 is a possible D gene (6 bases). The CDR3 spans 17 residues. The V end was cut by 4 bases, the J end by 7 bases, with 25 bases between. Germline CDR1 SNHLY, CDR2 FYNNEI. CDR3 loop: CASSGGRAGQGFVTQYF. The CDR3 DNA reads TGTGCCAGCAGTGGGGGCCGTGCAGGGCAGGGGTTTGTGACCCAGTACTTC.

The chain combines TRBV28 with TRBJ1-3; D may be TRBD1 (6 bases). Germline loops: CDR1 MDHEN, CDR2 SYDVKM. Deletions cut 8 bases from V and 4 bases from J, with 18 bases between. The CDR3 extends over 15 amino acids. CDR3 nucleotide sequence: TGTGCCAGCTCCACCGCGGGGGCAAGAGGAAACACCATATATTTT. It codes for CASSTAGARGNTIYF.

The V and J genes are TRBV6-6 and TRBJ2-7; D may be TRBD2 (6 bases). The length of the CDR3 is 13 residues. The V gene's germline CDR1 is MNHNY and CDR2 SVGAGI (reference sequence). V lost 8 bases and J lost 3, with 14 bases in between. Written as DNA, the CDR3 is TGTGCCAGCGGCCCGCGGAGGGACTACGAGCAGTACTTC. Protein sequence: CASGPRRDYEQYF.

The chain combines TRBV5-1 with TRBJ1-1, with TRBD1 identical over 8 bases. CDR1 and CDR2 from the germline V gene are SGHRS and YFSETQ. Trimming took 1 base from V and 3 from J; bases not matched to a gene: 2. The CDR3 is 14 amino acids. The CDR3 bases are TGCGCCAGCAGCTTGATGGGACAGGACACTGAAGCTTTCTTT. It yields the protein CASSLMGQDTEAFF.

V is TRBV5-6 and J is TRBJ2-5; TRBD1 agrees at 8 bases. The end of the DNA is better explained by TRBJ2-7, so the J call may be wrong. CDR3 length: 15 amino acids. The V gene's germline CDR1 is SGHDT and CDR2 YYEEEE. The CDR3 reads CASSTPDRAFYEQYF. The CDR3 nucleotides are TGTGCCAGCAGCACCCCGGACAGGGCCTTCTACGAGCAGTACTTC.

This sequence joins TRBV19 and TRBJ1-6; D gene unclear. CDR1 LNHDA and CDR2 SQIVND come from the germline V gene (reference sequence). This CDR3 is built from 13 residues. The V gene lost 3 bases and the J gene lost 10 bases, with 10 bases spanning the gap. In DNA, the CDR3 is TGTGCCAGTAGTATGAGGGAAAGCTCACCCCTCCACTTT. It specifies CASSMRESSPLHF.

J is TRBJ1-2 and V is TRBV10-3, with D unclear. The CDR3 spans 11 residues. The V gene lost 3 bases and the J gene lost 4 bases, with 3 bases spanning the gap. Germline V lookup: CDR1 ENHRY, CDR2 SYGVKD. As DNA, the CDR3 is TGTGCCATCAGTGACCTCTATGGCTACACCTTC. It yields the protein CAISDLYGYTF.

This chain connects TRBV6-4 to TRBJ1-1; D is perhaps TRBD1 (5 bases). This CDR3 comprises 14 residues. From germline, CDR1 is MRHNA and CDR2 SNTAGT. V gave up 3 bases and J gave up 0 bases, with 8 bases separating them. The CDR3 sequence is CASSETDLNTEAFF. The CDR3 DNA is TGTGCCAGCAGTGAGACAGATTTGAACACTGAAGCTTTCTTT.

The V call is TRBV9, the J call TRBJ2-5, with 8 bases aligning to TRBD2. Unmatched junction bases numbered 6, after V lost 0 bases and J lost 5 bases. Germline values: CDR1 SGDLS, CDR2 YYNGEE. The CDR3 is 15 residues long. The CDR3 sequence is CASSVGLREAETQYF. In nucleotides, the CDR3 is TGTGCCAGCAGCGTAGGTCTGCGGGAGGCCGAGACCCAGTACTTC.

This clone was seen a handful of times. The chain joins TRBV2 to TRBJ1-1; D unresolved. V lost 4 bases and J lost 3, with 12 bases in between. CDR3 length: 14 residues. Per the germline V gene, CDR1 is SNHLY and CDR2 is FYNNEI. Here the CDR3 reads CASSVRGFDTEAFF. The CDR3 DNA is TGTGCCAGCAGTGTTCGAGGTTTCGACACTGAAGCTTTCTTT.

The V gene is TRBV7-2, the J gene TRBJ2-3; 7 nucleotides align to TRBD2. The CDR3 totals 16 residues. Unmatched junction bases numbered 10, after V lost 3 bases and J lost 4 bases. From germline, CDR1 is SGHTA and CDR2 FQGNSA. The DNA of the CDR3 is TGTGCCAGCAGCTTGGGATGGGGCGGGGGACCAGATACGCAGTATTTT. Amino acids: CASSLGWGGGPDTQYF.

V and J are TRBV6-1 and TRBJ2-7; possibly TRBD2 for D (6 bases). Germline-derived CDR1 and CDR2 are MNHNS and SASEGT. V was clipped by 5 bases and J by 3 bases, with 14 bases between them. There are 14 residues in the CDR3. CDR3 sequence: CASSTRREHYEQYF. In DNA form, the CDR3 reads TGTGCCAGCAGTACCAGGCGGGAACACTACGAGCAGTACTTC.

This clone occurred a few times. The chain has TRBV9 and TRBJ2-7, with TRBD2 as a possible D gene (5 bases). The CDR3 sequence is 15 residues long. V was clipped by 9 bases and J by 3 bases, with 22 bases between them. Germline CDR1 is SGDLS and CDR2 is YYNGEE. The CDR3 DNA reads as TGTGCCACCGGTCGAGCGGCAGGTGAAAGCTACGAGCAGTACTTC. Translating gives CATGRAAGESYEQYF.

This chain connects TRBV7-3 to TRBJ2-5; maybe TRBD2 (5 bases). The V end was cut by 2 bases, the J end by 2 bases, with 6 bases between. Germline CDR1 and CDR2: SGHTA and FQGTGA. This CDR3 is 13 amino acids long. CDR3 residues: CASSLWEQETQYF. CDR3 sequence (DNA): TGTGCCAGCAGCTTATGGGAGCAAGAGACCCAGTACTTC.

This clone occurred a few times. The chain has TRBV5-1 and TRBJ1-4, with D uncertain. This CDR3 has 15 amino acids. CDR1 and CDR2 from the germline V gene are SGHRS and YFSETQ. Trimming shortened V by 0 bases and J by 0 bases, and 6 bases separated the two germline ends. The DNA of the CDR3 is TGCGCCAGCAGCTTGGACAGCACAACTAATGAAAAACTGTTTTTT. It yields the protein CASSLDSTTNEKLFF.

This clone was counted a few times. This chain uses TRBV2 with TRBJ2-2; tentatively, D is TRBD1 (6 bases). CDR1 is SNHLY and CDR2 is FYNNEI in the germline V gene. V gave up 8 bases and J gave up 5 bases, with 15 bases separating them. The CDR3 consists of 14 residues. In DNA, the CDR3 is TGTGCCAGCGTGCCAGGGGAGTCGACCGGGGAGCTGTTTTTT. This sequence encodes CASVPGESTGELFF.

Here the CDR3 reads CASRLRGTGGNEQFF. The CDR3, as DNA: TGTGCCAGCAGACTTCGCGGGACAGGGGGGAATGAGCAGTTCTTC. This chain connects TRBV5-4 to TRBJ2-1, with 11 nucleotides matching TRBD1. V dropped 5 bases and J dropped 7; count of bases not matched to a gene: 8. Germline CDR1 and CDR2: SGHNT and YYREEE (reference sequence). This CDR3 region has 15 residues.

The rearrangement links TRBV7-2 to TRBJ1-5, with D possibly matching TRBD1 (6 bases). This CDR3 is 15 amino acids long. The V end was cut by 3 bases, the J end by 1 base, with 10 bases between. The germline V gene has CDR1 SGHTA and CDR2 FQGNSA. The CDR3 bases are TGTGCCAGCAGCTTGTCAGGGGCAAGCAATCAGCCCCAGCATTTT. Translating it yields CASSLSGASNQPQHF.

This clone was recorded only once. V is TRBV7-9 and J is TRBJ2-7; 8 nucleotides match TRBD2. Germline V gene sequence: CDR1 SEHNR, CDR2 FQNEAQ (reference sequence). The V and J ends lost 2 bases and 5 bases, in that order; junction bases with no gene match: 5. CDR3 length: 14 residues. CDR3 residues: CASSLSLAGDEQYF. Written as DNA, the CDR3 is TGTGCCAGCAGCTTATCTCTAGCGGGCGACGAGCAGTACTTC.

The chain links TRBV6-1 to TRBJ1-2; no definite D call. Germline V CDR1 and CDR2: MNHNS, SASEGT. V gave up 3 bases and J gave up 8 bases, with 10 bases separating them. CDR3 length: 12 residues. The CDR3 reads CASSDDSGGYTF. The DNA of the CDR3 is TGTGCCAGCAGTGATGATAGCGGCGGCTACACCTTC.

In DNA form, the CDR3 reads TGTGCCAGCAGCTTAGAAGGAGCGGGTGAGCAGTTCTTC. Its translation is CASSLEGAGEQFF. The rearrangement links TRBV7-9 to TRBJ2-1; TRBD2 might be the D (6 bases). Between the trimmed V and J ends, which lost 1 base and 9 bases, there was a span of 10 bases. Germline assignment: CDR1 SEHNR and CDR2 FQNEAQ (reference sequence). This CDR3 is 13 amino acids long.

CDR3 region: CASRVRQAKGTDTQYF. The CDR3 DNA reads as TGTGCCAGCAGGGTGAGACAGGCAAAAGGCACAGATACGCAGTATTTT. The chain links TRBV21-1 to TRBJ2-3; the DNA was not compared with TRBD1, the D call given in the table. TRBV21-1 is a documented pseudogene. The CDR3 is 16 residues long.

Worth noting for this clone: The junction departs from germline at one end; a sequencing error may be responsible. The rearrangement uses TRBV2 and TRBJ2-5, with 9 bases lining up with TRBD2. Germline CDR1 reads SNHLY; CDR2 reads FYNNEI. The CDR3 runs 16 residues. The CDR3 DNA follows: TGTGCCAGCAGTGATTGGCGGGAGGGGGAAGGAGAGGCCCAGTACTTC. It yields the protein CASSDWREGEGEAQYF.

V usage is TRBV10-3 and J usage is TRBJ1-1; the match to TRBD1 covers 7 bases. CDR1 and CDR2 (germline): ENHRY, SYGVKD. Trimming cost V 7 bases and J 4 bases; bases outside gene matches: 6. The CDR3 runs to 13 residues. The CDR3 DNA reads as TGTGCCATCACCCCGGACAGGAGCACTGAAGCTTTCTTT. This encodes CAITPDRSTEAFF.